This passage covers 21 T cell receptor beta chains from one sample sequenced in a study of blood T cell repertoires in COVID-19. Libraries were prepared by immunoSEQ multiplex PCR; TCRdb keeps only in-frame clonotypes and omits some of them. Counted here are over 100,000 clones, 75% to 90% occurring once; the ten biggest clones make up 15%. Sequenced material: peripheral blood. These receptor sequences come from a man in his fifties or sixties with acute or convalescent COVID-19.

This chain uses TRBV19 with TRBJ2-3; a possible D gene is TRBD1 (6 bases). The V end was cut by 1 base, the J end by 3 bases, with 14 bases between. Germline CDR1 LNHDA, CDR2 SQIVND (reference sequence). This CDR3 has 16 amino acids. The CDR3 loop is CASSIVPDRLTDTQYF. CDR3 in DNA: TGTGCCAGTAGTATAGTCCCCGACAGGTTAACAGATACGCAGTATTTT.

The chain employs TRBV24-1 and TRBJ2-1; D may be TRBD2 (6 bases). CDR3 length equals 14 residues. Trimming left V 6 bases short and J 2 bases short, with 10 bases between. CDR1 KGHDR and CDR2 SFDVKD come from the germline V gene. The DNA for the CDR3 is TGTGCCACCAGTCGCGGGGCTACCTACAATGAGCAGTTCTTC. This translates into CATSRGATYNEQFF.

The genes are TRBV6-6 and TRBJ1-1, with D perhaps TRBD1 (6 bases). The germline V gene encodes CDR1 MNHNY and CDR2 SVGAGI (reference sequence). This CDR3 region has 18 residues. Trimming took off 5 bases at V and 2 bases at J, with 24 bases between the two ends. CDR3 loop: CASSQTQGLLRSNTEAFF. The CDR3 DNA reads as TGTGCCAGCAGTCAAACACAGGGTTTGTTAAGAAGTAACACTGAAGCTTTCTTT.

The J gene is TRBJ1-5, the V gene TRBV23-1; maybe TRBD1 (6 bases). TRBV23-1 is identified as an open reading frame with a role that is uncertain. The CDR3 runs 13 residues. Deletions cut 6 bases from V and 5 bases from J, with 11 bases between. The CDR3 here is CASSRRTDQPQHF. For the CDR3, the DNA is TGCGCCAGCAGCCGTCGGACAGATCAGCCCCAGCATTTT.

The gene calls are TRBV11-1 and TRBJ2-1; 13 bases align to TRBD2. CDR1 is SGHAT, CDR2 FQDESV, per germline (reference sequence). V shed 1 base and J 7 bases; nucleotides not matched to a gene: 4. CDR3 length: 16 residues. In DNA, the CDR3 is TGTGCCAGCAGCTTAGGGACTAGCGGGAGCGAAAATGAGCAGTTCTTC. It encodes CASSLGTSGSENEQFF.

The rearrangement links TRBV3-1 (or the pseudogene TRBV3-2) to TRBJ2-7, with a tentative D call TRBD1 (5 bases). V lost 1 base, J lost 3 bases, and 7 bases lay in between. CDR3 length equals 13 residues. Germline loops: CDR1 LGHDT, CDR2 YNNKEL (reference sequence). DNA of the CDR3: TGTGCCAGCAGCCAAGTTAGGGGCTACGAGCAGTACTTC. It is translated as CASSQVRGYEQYF.

This chain connects TRBV2 to TRBJ1-2, with 9 bases lining up with TRBD1. The CDR3 is 14 amino acids. CDR1 is SNHLY and CDR2 is FYNNEI in the germline V gene. The V gene end was trimmed by 6 bases and the J gene end by 2 bases; junction bases not matched to a gene: 4. CDR3 region: CASRSGTGNYGYTF. In DNA form, the CDR3 reads TGTGCCAGCAGGTCCGGGACAGGGAACTATGGCTACACCTTC.

The genes are TRBV4-1 and TRBJ2-7; D gene unclear. Germline V gene data show CDR1 as MGHRA and CDR2 as YSYEKL. V shed 4 bases and J shed 5 bases, with 12 bases lying between them. This CDR3 has 13 residues. The CDR3 DNA follows: TGCGCCAGCAGCCGAATCCTCTCGGACGAGCAGTACTTC. Translated: CASSRILSDEQYF.

This clone was seen only a few times. The chain carries TRBV5-4 and TRBJ2-5; TRBD2 aligns across 9 bases. This CDR3 contains 15 residues. Trimming took 0 bases from V and 5 from J; bases not matched to a gene: 5. Germline assignment: CDR1 SGHNT and CDR2 YYREEE (reference sequence). The CDR3 DNA follows: TGTGCCAGCAGCTTGGCAGCGGGAGGAAGCGAGACCCAGTACTTC. Translating it yields CASSLAAGGSETQYF.

The chain employs TRBV3-1 (or the pseudogene TRBV3-2) and TRBJ2-1; 13 positions agree with TRBD2. Looked up from germline, CDR1 is LGHDT and CDR2 is YNNKEL (reference sequence). V was pared by 1 base and J by 5 bases, with 8 bases of the junction left unmatched. The CDR3 is 18 amino acids. The CDR3 protein is CASSQAGTSGIRHNEQFF. The CDR3 region has the DNA TGTGCCAGCAGCCAAGCCGGGACTAGCGGGATTCGGCACAATGAGCAGTTCTTC.

The V gene is TRBV19, the J gene TRBJ2-3; D is possibly TRBD2 (5 bases). The V and J ends lost 3 bases and 6 bases respectively, with 16 bases between them. From germline, CDR1 is LNHDA and CDR2 SQIVND (reference sequence). The CDR3 is 15 residues long. The CDR3 loop reads CASSISSTIRDTQYF. The CDR3 nucleotides read TGTGCCAGTAGTATCAGCTCGACTATTCGCGATACGCAGTATTTT.

The chain carries TRBV7-9 and TRBJ2-7; D gene uncertain. Trimming took off 5 bases at V and 2 bases at J, with 4 bases between the two ends. CDR3 length: 11 amino acids. The V gene's germline CDR1 is SEHNR and CDR2 FQNEAQ (reference sequence). The CDR3 region is CASSNTYEQYF. The DNA for the CDR3 is TGTGCCAGCAGCAACACCTACGAGCAGTACTTC.

The rearrangement links TRBV5-1 to TRBJ1-1; 9 positions agree with TRBD1. This CDR3 contains 16 residues. Germline V lookup: CDR1 SGHRS, CDR2 YFSETQ. J was trimmed by 3 bases and V by 2 bases; bases with no gene match: 8. The CDR3 DNA follows: TGCGCCAGCAGCTTTGCCCCACAGGGGGCTGACACTGAAGCTTTCTTT. This encodes CASSFAPQGADTEAFF.

The V call is TRBV7-9, the J call TRBJ2-1; TRBD2 aligns across 7 bases. This CDR3 has 13 amino acids. The germline V gene has CDR1 SEHNR and CDR2 FQNEAQ (reference sequence). V was clipped by 5 bases and J by 6 bases; unmatched bases: 4. CDR3 sequence: CASSPSGANEQFF. CDR3 nucleotide sequence: TGTGCCAGCAGCCCAAGCGGGGCCAATGAGCAGTTCTTC.

V and J are TRBV4-1 and TRBJ2-7; weak D call: TRBD2 (5 bases). V dropped 0 bases and J dropped 7 bases, with 7 bases sitting between them. Germline V gene lookup returns CDR1 MGHRA and CDR2 YSYEKL. The CDR3 runs to 12 residues. The CDR3 spells CASSQDGDEQYF. The CDR3 nucleotides are TGCGCCAGCAGCCAAGACGGGGATGAGCAGTACTTC.

In nucleotides, the CDR3 is TGTGCCAGCAGCCCCGAAGGGGATACCGGGGAGCTGTTTTTT. It encodes CASSPEGDTGELFF. J is TRBJ2-2 and V is TRBV7-9; maybe TRBD1 (5 bases). The CDR3 totals 14 residues. The V and J ends lost 5 bases and 5 bases respectively, with 12 bases between them. The germline gives CDR1 SEHNR, CDR2 FQNEAQ (reference sequence).

This clone was found a few times. V usage is TRBV6-1 and J usage is TRBJ2-2; 8 nucleotides match TRBD2. Per germline, CDR1 MNHNS and CDR2 SASEGT. Trimming removed 2 bases from V and 7 bases from J; junction bases left unmatched: 12. The CDR3 contains 17 residues. The CDR3 loop reads CASSENHFSGKNGELFF. CDR3 coding DNA: TGTGCCAGCAGTGAAAACCACTTTAGCGGGAAGAACGGGGAGCTGTTTTTT.

The chain links TRBV3-1 (or the pseudogene TRBV3-2) to TRBJ1-4, with TRBD1 identical over 7 bases. Germline V CDR1 and CDR2: LGHDT, YNNKEL (reference sequence). This CDR3 contains 16 residues. The V and J ends lost 4 bases and 7 bases, in that order; junction bases with no gene match: 12. The chain's CDR3 is CASSLRLQGLGEKLFF. CDR3 in DNA: TGTGCCAGCAGCCTAAGGCTACAGGGGCTCGGTGAAAAACTGTTTTTT.

The CDR3: CASSLGADYNEQFF. For the CDR3, the DNA is TGCGCCAGCAGCTTGGGCGCGGACTACAATGAGCAGTTCTTC. The chain couples TRBV5-1 to TRBJ2-1; the D is unclear. This CDR3 is built from 14 residues. Trimming took 0 bases from V and 3 from J, leaving 7 bases between them. Germline CDR1 reads SGHRS; CDR2 reads YFSETQ. The full variable domain, rest sourced from reference TRBV5-1 and TRBJ2-1, is KAGVTQTPRYLIKTRGQQVTLSCSPISGHRSVSWYQQTPGQGLQFLFEYFSETQRNKGNFPGRFSGRQFSNSRSEMNVSTLELGDSALYLCASSLGADYNEQFFGPGTRLTVL.

The chain uses TRBV5-1 and TRBJ2-1; maybe TRBD2 (6 bases). The CDR3 runs to 16 residues. Trimming removed 5 bases at V and 0 bases at J, with 15 bases between. Per germline, CDR1 SGHRS and CDR2 YFSETQ. The CDR3 sequence is CASSSRDGGSYNEQFF. CDR3 in DNA: TGCGCCAGCAGTTCCCGGGACGGGGGCTCCTACAATGAGCAGTTCTTC.

The chain joins TRBV27 to TRBJ2-7, with 9 bases that match TRBD1. The germline V gene encodes CDR1 MNHEY and CDR2 SMNVEV (reference sequence). The junction had 3 bases not matched to a gene; V was cut back by 10 bases and J by 2 bases. The CDR3 totals 12 residues. CDR3 residues: CAIGTGTYEQYF. The CDR3 nucleotides are TGTGCCATCGGGACAGGGACCTACGAGCAGTACTTC.